The entry below gives a single T cell receptor beta chain sequence along with its context. Profiling relied on immunoSEQ multiplex PCR, and the TCRdb table lists in-frame clones only, not all of them. Of around 310,000 clones in the sample, around nine tenths are singletons; the top ten hold about 7%. Germline assignment: CDR1 LGHDT and CDR2 YNNKEL (reference sequence). Trimming removed 1 base from V and 0 bases from J, with 6 bases in between. CDR3 length: 15 amino acids. This specimen comes from a study of blood T cell repertoires in COVID-19. Study as a whole: From T cells, B-cell-depleted T cells, or PBMCs came the material, which was cDNA or gDNA.

Followed over time, Seattle patients had been enrolled while infection was active. The TCR comes from a woman younger than 45 with COVID-19, enrolled during active disease. The J gene is TRBJ2-2, the V gene TRBV3-1 (or the pseudogene TRBV3-2), with D perhaps TRBD1 (5 bases). The sample was peripheral blood. The CDR3 coding sequence is TGTGCCAGCAGCCAAGTGGACACGAACACCGGGGAGCTGTTTTTT. Translating it yields CASSQVDTNTGELFF.